One and the same sample provided the 21 T cell receptor beta chains below, sequenced in a study of cytomegalovirus exposure and HLA in healthy donors. A multiplex PCR was run with 60 Vbeta primers and 13 Jbeta primers. TCRdb's table, derived via immunoSEQ multiplex PCR, lists solely in-frame clones and lacks some. The top ten clones hold around 4.1% of a sample with fewer than 150,000 clones, 73% of them seen once. Material for sequencing was PBMCs. These receptors were obtained from a woman between 35 and 50 years old in good health and CMV-seronegative.

The chain employs TRBV10-3 and TRBJ1-1, with a weak D call TRBD1 (6 bases). CDR1 is ENHRY and CDR2 is SYGVKD in the germline V gene. The CDR3 consists of 13 residues. V lost 10 bases and J lost 0, with 12 bases in between. The CDR3 here is CATSRGLNTEAFF. The CDR3 DNA is TGTGCCACCTCGCGGGGGCTGAACACTGAAGCTTTCTTT.

In this sample, this clone turned up once. The V gene is TRBV4-1, the J gene TRBJ2-7; 10 bases align to TRBD1. The length of the CDR3 is 15 residues. Germline loops: CDR1 MGHRA, CDR2 YSYEKL. Trimming removed 5 bases from V and 6 bases from J; junction bases left unmatched: 10. The CDR3 region is CASSFRTGGAVEQYF. Here the CDR3 DNA reads TGCGCCAGCAGCTTCCGGACAGGGGGGGCGGTCGAGCAGTACTTC.

The genes are TRBV6-1 and TRBJ2-5; TRBD2 aligns across 7 bases. The CDR3 spans 15 residues. Germline CDR1 and CDR2: MNHNS and SASEGT. J gave up 0 bases and V 8 bases, and 9 bases lay outside the gene matches. CDR3 sequence (DNA): TGTGCCAGCCGTAACTATGGACTAGACCAAGAGACCCAGTACTTC. Translated, it gives CASRNYGLDQETQYF.

The V call is TRBV5-1, the J call TRBJ2-4; the D gene is possibly TRBD2 (5 bases). Trimming stripped 4 bases from V and 8 bases from J, with 16 bases between. Germline V lookup: CDR1 SGHRS, CDR2 YFSETQ. The CDR3 covers 14 residues. In nucleotides, the CDR3 is TGCGCCAGCAGCCCCTTAGGCGGGCTGGACATTCAGTACTTC. Residues: CASSPLGGLDIQYF.

The chain has TRBV27 and TRBJ1-6; TRBD1 agrees at 11 bases. Germline loops: CDR1 MNHEY, CDR2 SMNVEV (reference sequence). V trimming: 5 bases; J trimming: 8 bases; junction bases outside the gene matches: 17. CDR3 size: 19 residues. The CDR3 sequence is CASSRYRDRGSLGDSPLHF. The DNA for the CDR3 is TGTGCCAGCAGTCGATACCGGGACAGGGGGAGCTTGGGGGATTCACCCCTCCACTTT.

The V call is TRBV5-1, the J call TRBJ2-2; 10 nucleotides line up with TRBD1. The V and J ends lost 0 bases and 6 bases, in that order; junction bases with no gene match: 2. Germline-derived CDR1 and CDR2 are SGHRS and YFSETQ. The CDR3 extends over 15 amino acids. CDR3 nucleotide sequence: TGCGCCAGCAGCTTGGGGGACAGGGGTGCCGGGGAGCTGTTTTTT. It yields the protein CASSLGDRGAGELFF.

This sequence joins TRBV28 and TRBJ1-4; D unclear. The CDR3 has 14 residues. Germline V lookup: CDR1 MDHEN, CDR2 SYDVKM. V lost 8 bases to trimming and J lost 3 bases, with 13 bases between them. The CDR3 nucleotides are TGTGCCAGCGGTCCCGCGTTGGCTAATGAAAAACTGTTTTTT. This gives the protein CASGPALANEKLFF.

The V gene is TRBV28, the J gene TRBJ1-2, with D perhaps TRBD1 (5 bases). Germline V lookup: CDR1 MDHEN, CDR2 SYDVKM. The V end lost 2 bases, the J end lost 4 bases, and 23 bases lay between the germline ends. This CDR3 comprises 18 residues. The CDR3 protein is CASSLRGSGRLSFYGYTF. The CDR3 DNA sequence: TGTGCCAGCAGTTTACGGGGGTCTGGCCGACTATCCTTCTATGGCTACACCTTC.

V gene TRBV4-3 combines with J gene TRBJ2-3; D is unclear. The V end was cut by 0 bases, the J end by 9 bases, with 13 bases between. Per the germline V gene, CDR1 is LGHNA and CDR2 is YSLEER. This CDR3 region has 14 residues. In DNA, the CDR3 is TGCGCCAGCAGCCAAGATCTCCCTCGCGGCACGCAGTATTTT. This translates into CASSQDLPRGTQYF.

This chain joins TRBV5-1 and TRBJ2-3, with D perhaps TRBD2 (5 bases). V was pared by 2 bases and J by 0 bases, with 7 bases between. Germline CDR1 is SGHRS and CDR2 is YFSETQ. The CDR3 runs 14 residues. In nucleotides, the CDR3 is TGCGCCAGCAGCTTAGGGAGTAGCACAGATACGCAGTATTTT. As protein: CASSLGSSTDTQYF.

V gene TRBV27 combines with J gene TRBJ1-2, with 8 bases identical to TRBD1. Germline CDR1 reads MNHEY; CDR2 reads SMNVEV (reference sequence). J gave up 6 bases and V 5 bases, and 11 bases lay outside the gene matches. CDR3 size: 15 residues. CDR3 sequence (DNA): TGTGCCAGCAGTCAGGATGGGACAGGCTTCCATGGCTACACCTTC. This sequence encodes CASSQDGTGFHGYTF.

This chain joins TRBV11-2 and TRBJ2-5; TRBD1 is a possible D gene (5 bases). This CDR3 comprises 13 residues. Germline-derived CDR1 and CDR2 are SGHAT and FQNNGV. Between the trimmed V and J ends, which lost 4 bases and 5 bases, there was a span of 11 bases. CDR3 sequence: CASSSRARETQYF. The CDR3 nucleotides read TGTGCCAGCAGCTCCAGGGCCCGGGAGACCCAGTACTTC.

The rearrangement links TRBV6-5 to TRBJ1-5, with D perhaps TRBD1 (6 bases). CDR1 is MNHEY and CDR2 is SVGAGI in the germline V gene. The length of the CDR3 is 15 residues. Trimming took 6 bases from V and 0 from J, leaving 12 bases between them. This chain's CDR3 is CASSPDSFSNQPQHF. CDR3 coding DNA: TGTGCCAGCAGCCCGGACAGCTTTAGCAATCAGCCCCAGCATTTT.

This clone turned up a few times. The chain has TRBV10-3 and TRBJ1-6; D remains unclear. V shed 3 bases and J shed 3 bases, with 12 bases lying between them. CDR1 is ENHRY, CDR2 SYGVKD, per germline. This CDR3 has 16 residues. The DNA of the CDR3 is TGTGCCATCAGTGACTCCGGCGGCGTCTATAATTCACCCCTCCACTTT. Its protein product is CAISDSGGVYNSPLHF.

The rearrangement joins TRBV5-5 to TRBJ2-7; 9 nucleotides align to TRBD2. Germline V gene lookup returns CDR1 SGHKS and CDR2 YYEKEE (reference sequence). After removal of 5 bases from V and 3 bases from J, the junction contained 9 bases not matched to a gene. The CDR3 has 15 amino acids. The CDR3 DNA follows: TGTGCCAGCAGGAGTTCTCCTAGCGGGAACTACGAGCAGTACTTC. This encodes CASRSSPSGNYEQYF.

This chain joins TRBV4-3 and TRBJ2-7; TRBD2 matches at 8 bases. Germline V lookup: CDR1 LGHNA, CDR2 YSLEER. The CDR3 covers 15 residues. V gave up 5 bases and J gave up 2 bases; unmatched junction bases: 8. CDR3 coding DNA: TGCGCCAGCAGCTGGGAAATAGCGGGGCCCTACGAGCAGTACTTC. Translation gives CASSWEIAGPYEQYF.

The gene calls are TRBV7-8 and TRBJ2-1, with 11 bases that match TRBD2. Looked up from germline, CDR1 is SGHVS and CDR2 is FQNEAQ. The CDR3 covers 17 residues. J gave up 3 bases and V 1 base, and 5 bases lay outside the gene matches. CDR3 amino acids: CASSLVGGTSGYNEQFF. The CDR3 bases are TGTGCCAGCAGCTTAGTGGGTGGGACTAGCGGCTACAATGAGCAGTTCTTC.

CDR3 residues: CASSDRGRNTEAFF. The CDR3 nucleotides read TGTGCCAGCAGCGATCGGGGTAGGAACACTGAAGCTTTCTTT. The chain employs TRBV7-6 and TRBJ1-1; D is ambiguous. Germline V CDR1 and CDR2: SGHVS, FNYEAQ. V lost 5 bases and J lost 1, with 11 bases in between. The CDR3 contains 14 residues.

This chain links TRBV7-9 with TRBJ2-7; TRBD1 matches 9 bases. The CDR3 has 14 amino acids. Per the germline V gene, CDR1 is SEHNR and CDR2 is FQNEAQ (reference sequence). V lost 11 bases to trimming and J lost 5 bases; unmatched junction nucleotides: 13. The chain's CDR3 is CAVPDRGVYNEQYF. The CDR3 nucleotides are TGTGCCGTCCCGGACAGGGGTGTTTATAACGAGCAGTACTTC. The full variable domain, completed using reference TRBV7-9 and TRBJ2-7, is DTGVSQNPRHKITKRGQNVTFRCDPISEHNRLYWYRQTLGQGPEFLTYFQNEAQLEKSRLLSDRFSAERPKGSFSTLEIQRTEQGDSAMYLCAVPDRGVYNEQYFGPGTRLTVT.

This clone was detected a few times. CDR3 DNA: TGTGCCAGCAGCGACTCTGGGGGCCCTAACTATGGCTACACCTTC. Its protein product is CASSDSGGPNYGYTF. V is TRBV5-6 and J is TRBJ1-2, with a tentative D call TRBD1 (6 bases). V lost 4 bases and J lost 0, with 13 bases in between. This CDR3 has 15 residues. Germline-derived CDR1 and CDR2 are SGHDT and YYEEEE.

The chain joins TRBV7-9 to TRBJ1-3; 8 bases map to TRBD1. The V and J ends lost 0 bases and 2 bases, in that order; junction bases with no gene match: 9. CDR1 is SEHNR and CDR2 is FQNEAQ in the germline V gene (reference sequence). The CDR3 sequence is 18 residues long. DNA of the CDR3: TGTGCCAGCAGCTTAGCGGGGGGGACAGGCGGCGCTGGAAACACCATATATTTT. Its translation: CASSLAGGTGGAGNTIYF.